This record looks at one T cell receptor beta chain sequence and its context. Germline CDR1 is SGHTA and CDR2 is FQGNSA. The CDR3 runs to 14 residues. V was shortened by 1 base and J by 0 bases, with 7 bases between the two germline ends. Study processing details: Nucleated cell counts were estimated from reference gene primer amplification. Produced via immunoSEQ multiplex PCR; TCRdb's table is partial and in-frame only. Clonal size and the V and J genes are those of that table, whereas D and trimming came from the DNA. The profile shows approximately 80,000 clones, approximately 85% of them singletons. The entry originates in a study of blood T cell repertoires in COVID-19. Study context: T cells, B-cell-depleted T cells, or PBMCs supplied cDNA or gDNA.

The V call is TRBV7-2, the J call TRBJ2-7, with D maybe TRBD2 (6 bases). This receptor was obtained from a human donor in a cohort sampled during active COVID-19. Input material: peripheral blood. For the CDR3, the DNA is TGTGCCAGCAGCTTAGGGCGGGGCTCCTACGAGCAGTACTTC. It translates to CASSLGRGSYEQYF.